These 15 T cell receptor beta chains originate from one sample sequenced in a study of blood T cell repertoires in COVID-19 (dated by TCRdb to the early 2020s). Library method: the immunoSEQ multiplex PCR assay. The table was pulled from immuneACCESS by TCRdb, which kept in-frame rearrangements only. Such tables lose some clones; where checked, under half of the loss comes from unresolved V genes, and the rest has no known cause. For this sample the table gives 310,000 or so clones, of which around four fifths were detected only once. The leading ten clones occupy about 1.2% of the sample. The specimen sequenced was peripheral blood. These receptors originate from a woman in her fifties or sixties with acute or convalescent COVID-19.

V and J are TRBV18 and TRBJ2-1, with D unresolved. The CDR3 spans 16 residues. V was cut by 3 bases and J by 0 bases, with 12 bases left in between. Germline CDR1 reads KGHSH; CDR2 reads LQKENI. The CDR3 DNA is TGTGCCAGCTCACCGGCAACACCCAGCTCCTACAATGAGCAGTTCTTC. Amino acid sequence: CASSPATPSSYNEQFF.

The rearrangement uses TRBV11-2 and TRBJ1-1; no reliable D call. V was clipped by 3 bases and J by 1 base, with 6 bases between them. The germline CDR1 and CDR2 sequences are SGHAT and FQNNGV. The CDR3 covers 13 residues. In DNA form, the CDR3 reads TGTGCCAGCAGCTTTAGTCAGAACACTGAAGCTTTCTTT. Encoded protein: CASSFSQNTEAFF.

V and J are TRBV20-1 and TRBJ1-2, with D possibly being TRBD1 (5 bases). V shed 5 bases and J shed 4 bases, with 8 bases lying between them. CDR1 DFQATT and CDR2 SNEGSKA come from the germline V gene (reference sequence). The length of the CDR3 is 11 residues. The CDR3 bases are TGCAGTGCTCCAGGGCTCTATGGCTACACCTTC. Residues: CSAPGLYGYTF.

V and J are TRBV3-1 (or the pseudogene TRBV3-2) and TRBJ1-2; D gene ambiguous. V was clipped by 3 bases and J by 0 bases, with 8 bases between them. The CDR3 is 14 amino acids. The V gene's germline CDR1 is LGHDT and CDR2 YNNKEL (reference sequence). CDR3 sequence: CASSQPRANYGYTF. DNA for the CDR3: TGTGCCAGCAGCCAGCCCCGAGCTAACTATGGCTACACCTTC.

The chain has TRBV2 and TRBJ2-2; the match to TRBD1 covers 7 bases. V gave up 7 bases and J gave up 3 bases; unmatched junction bases: 14. The CDR3 has 17 amino acids. The germline V gene encodes CDR1 SNHLY and CDR2 FYNNEI. The CDR3 sequence is CASTPTTTGFDTGELFF. As DNA, the CDR3 is TGTGCCAGCACCCCTACAACGACAGGGTTCGACACCGGGGAGCTGTTTTTT.

The sample holds one count of this clone. The chain has TRBV6-2 or TRBV6-3 and TRBJ2-5; TRBD2 agrees at 8 bases. Germline CDR1 MNHEY, CDR2 SVGEGT. V was pared by 4 bases and J by 5 bases, with 9 bases of the junction left unmatched. The CDR3 spans 15 residues. The CDR3 here is CASSFGGASGETQYF. The DNA for the CDR3 is TGTGCCAGCAGTTTTGGGGGGGCTAGCGGGGAGACCCAGTACTTC.

This chain connects TRBV6-5 to TRBJ1-2; TRBD1 aligns across 11 bases. CDR3 length: 14 amino acids. Germline CDR1 MNHEY, CDR2 SVGAGI. Germline trimming cut 6 bases from V and 7 bases from J; bases unmatched to any gene: 7. As DNA, the CDR3 is TGTGCCAGCAGCGGACAGGGGGCGCACTGTGGCTACACCTTC. Its translation: CASSGQGAHCGYTF.

This chain links TRBV6-5 with TRBJ1-5; maybe TRBD1 (6 bases). V was cut by 8 bases and J by 4 bases, with 15 bases left in between. The CDR3 is 14 residues long. Germline CDR1 reads MNHEY; CDR2 reads SVGAGI. The CDR3 loop reads CASEAGGGNQPQHF. CDR3 in DNA: TGTGCCAGCGAGGCGGGGGGCGGTAATCAGCCCCAGCATTTT.

The J gene is TRBJ2-3, the V gene TRBV7-9; tentative D call: TRBD2 (5 bases). Germline V CDR1 and CDR2: SEHNR, FQNEAQ (reference sequence). With 4 bases removed from V and 0 bases from J, the gap between germline ends came to 11 bases. The CDR3 loop spans 15 amino acids. CDR3 sequence: CASSSPRTSTDTQYF. The CDR3 DNA follows: TGTGCCAGCAGCTCCCCGAGGACTAGCACAGATACGCAGTATTTT. The variable domain in full, with the rest retrieved from reference TRBV7-9 and TRBJ2-3, is DTGVSQNPRHKITKRGQNVTFRCDPISEHNRLYWYRQTLGQGPEFLTYFQNEAQLEKSRLLSDRFSAERPKGSFSTLEIQRTEQGDSAMYLCASSSPRTSTDTQYFGPGTRLTVL.

This chain uses TRBV9 with TRBJ2-6; D remains unclear. Looked up from germline, CDR1 is SGDLS and CDR2 is YYNGEE. The V gene lost 1 base and the J gene lost 2 bases, with 10 bases spanning the gap. The CDR3 is 16 residues long. DNA of the CDR3: TGTGCCAGCAGCGTATCTAGGAAGCCTGGGGCCAACGTCCTGACTTTC. This codes for CASSVSRKPGANVLTF.

The chain is built from TRBV19 and TRBJ1-1, with 8 bases identical to TRBD1. Per the germline V gene, CDR1 is LNHDA and CDR2 is SQIVND (reference sequence). The CDR3 extends over 15 amino acids. Unmatched junction bases numbered 8, after V lost 4 bases and J lost 4 bases. The CDR3 bases are TGTGCCAGTAGTAACGGACAGGGAGGATCCACTGAAGCTTTCTTT. Amino acids: CASSNGQGGSTEAFF.

This sequence joins TRBV12-3 or TRBV12-4 and TRBJ1-1; D possibly corresponds to TRBD1 (5 bases). This CDR3 contains 12 residues. V lost 7 bases and J 4 bases, leaving 10 bases between the germline ends. The DNA of the CDR3 is TGTGCCAGCACTGCCGGGGGCACTGAAGCTTTCTTT. Protein: CASTAGGTEAFF.

The genes are TRBV6-5 and TRBJ1-5, with D perhaps TRBD1 (5 bases). V was cut by 6 bases and J by 6 bases, with 12 bases left in between. Per germline, CDR1 MNHEY and CDR2 SVGAGI. The length of the CDR3 is 13 residues. For the CDR3, the DNA is TGTGCCAGCAGAGACAGATCTGGTCAGCCCCAGCATTTT. It specifies CASRDRSGQPQHF.

The chain couples TRBV30 to TRBJ2-5; D is uncertain. The V and J ends lost 5 bases and 5 bases respectively, with 15 bases between them. The germline CDR1 and CDR2 sequences are GTSNPN and SVGIG (reference sequence). CDR3 length: 13 amino acids. CDR3 in amino acids: CAWESSTRETQYF. The CDR3 DNA reads as TGTGCCTGGGAGAGTAGCACCCGTGAGACCCAGTACTTC.

J is TRBJ2-7 and V is TRBV10-2; 9 bases align to TRBD2. Germline trimming cut 2 bases from V and 3 bases from J; bases unmatched to any gene: 11. This CDR3 spans 17 amino acids. Germline-derived CDR1 and CDR2 are WSHSY and SAAADI. Here the CDR3 DNA reads TGCGCCAGCAGTGAGCCTCCAATGCGGGGGGGGGACTACGAGCAGTACGTC. The encoded protein is CASSEPPMRGGDYEQYV.